This T cell receptor beta chain stems from a study of T cells after yellow fever vaccination. General study points: A limited proportion of clonotypes was detected within both the CD4 and CD8 compartments. A large majority of primary-vaccination clones showed up again after the booster (roughly 95% CD4, roughly 88% CD8).

This clonotype was seen repeatedly, ten times or more. Its antigen is not known. Template switching by 5'RACE produced TCR cDNA, adding a universal primer site and UMIs. TCRdb re-called the 5' RACE reads with MiXCR, one entry per CDR3 protein. The sample contains roughly 68,000 distinct CDR3 sequences, over 6.5% of which appear only once. The sequences come from CD8+ T cells sorted from PBMCs, collected roughly 47 days after the first yellow fever vaccination. This TCR was sampled from a man aged 18 to 29 who received the YFV17D yellow fever vaccine.

The CDR3, as DNA: TGTGCCAGCAGTTTAAGGTATTCCTACGAGCAGTACTTC. Protein: CASSLRYSYEQYF. The genes are TRBV27 and TRBJ2-7; the D is unclear. V lost 2 bases and J 1 base, leaving 6 bases between the germline ends. Germline V gene sequence: CDR1 MNHEY, CDR2 SMNVEV (reference sequence). The CDR3 spans 13 residues.